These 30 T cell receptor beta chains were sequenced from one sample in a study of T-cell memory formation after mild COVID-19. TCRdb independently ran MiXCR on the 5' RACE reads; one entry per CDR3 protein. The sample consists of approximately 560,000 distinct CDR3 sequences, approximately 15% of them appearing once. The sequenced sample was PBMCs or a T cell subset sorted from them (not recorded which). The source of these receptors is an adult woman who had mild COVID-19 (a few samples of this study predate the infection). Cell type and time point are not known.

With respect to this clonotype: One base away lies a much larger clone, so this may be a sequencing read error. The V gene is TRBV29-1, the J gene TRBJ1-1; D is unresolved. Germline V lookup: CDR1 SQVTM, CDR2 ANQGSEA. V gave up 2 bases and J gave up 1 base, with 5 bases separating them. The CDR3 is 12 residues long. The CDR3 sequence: CSVEKGNTEAFF. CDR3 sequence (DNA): TGCAGCGTTGAAAAGGGGAACACTGAAGCTTTCTTT.

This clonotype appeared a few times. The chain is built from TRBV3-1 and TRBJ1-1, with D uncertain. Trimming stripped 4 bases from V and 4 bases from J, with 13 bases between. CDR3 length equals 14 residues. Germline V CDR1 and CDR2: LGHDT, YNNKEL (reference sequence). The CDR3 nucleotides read TGTGCCAGCAGCCCGGGAGCTAGGACCACTGAAGCTTTCTTT. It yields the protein CASSPGARTTEAFF.

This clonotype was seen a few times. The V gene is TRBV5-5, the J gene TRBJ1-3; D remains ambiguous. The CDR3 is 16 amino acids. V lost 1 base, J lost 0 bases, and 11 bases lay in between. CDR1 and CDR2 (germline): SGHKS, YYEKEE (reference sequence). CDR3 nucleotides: TGTGCCAGCAGCTTGCGGCGGGCAGTCTCTGGAAACACCATATATTTT. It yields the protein CASSLRRAVSGNTIYF.

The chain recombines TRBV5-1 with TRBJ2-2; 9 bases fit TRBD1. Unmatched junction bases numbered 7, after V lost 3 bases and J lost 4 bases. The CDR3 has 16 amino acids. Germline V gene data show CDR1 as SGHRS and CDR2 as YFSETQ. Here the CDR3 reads CASSSSRQGGTGELFF. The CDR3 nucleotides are TGCGCCAGCAGCTCGTCCCGACAGGGGGGCACCGGGGAGCTGTTTTTT.

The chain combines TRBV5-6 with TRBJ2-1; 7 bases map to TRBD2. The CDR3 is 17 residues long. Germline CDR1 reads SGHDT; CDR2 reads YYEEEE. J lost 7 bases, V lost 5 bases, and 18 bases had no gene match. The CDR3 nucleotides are TGTGCCAGCAGACGACCTATTAGCGGGCGAGGAACAAATGAGCAGTTCTTC. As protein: CASRRPISGRGTNEQFF.

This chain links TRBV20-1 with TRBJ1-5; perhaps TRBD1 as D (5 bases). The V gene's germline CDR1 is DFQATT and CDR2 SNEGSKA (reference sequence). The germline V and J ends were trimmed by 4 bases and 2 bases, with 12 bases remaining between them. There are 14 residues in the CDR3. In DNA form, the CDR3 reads TGCAGTGCTACCTCACCCAGGGGCAATCAGCCCCAGCATTTT. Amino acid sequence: CSATSPRGNQPQHF.

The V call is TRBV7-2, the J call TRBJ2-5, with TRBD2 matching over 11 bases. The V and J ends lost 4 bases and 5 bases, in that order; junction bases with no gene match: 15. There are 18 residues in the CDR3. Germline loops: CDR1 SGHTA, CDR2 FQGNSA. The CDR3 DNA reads TGTGCCAGCAGCTCCTATTCGACTAGCGGGAACCGAAGGGAGACCCAGTACTTC. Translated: CASSSYSTSGNRRETQYF.

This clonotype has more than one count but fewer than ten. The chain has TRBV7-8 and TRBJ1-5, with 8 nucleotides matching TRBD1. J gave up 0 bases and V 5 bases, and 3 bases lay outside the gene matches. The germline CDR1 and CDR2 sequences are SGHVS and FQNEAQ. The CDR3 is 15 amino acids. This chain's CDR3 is CASSIGQGSNQPQHF. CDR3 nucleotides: TGTGCCAGCAGCATAGGACAGGGTAGCAATCAGCCCCAGCATTTT. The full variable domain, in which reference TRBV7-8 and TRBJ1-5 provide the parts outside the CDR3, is GAGVSQSPRYKVAKRGQDVALRCDPISGHVSLFWYQQALGQGPEFLTYFQNEAQLDKSGLPSDRFFAERPEGSVSTLKIQRTQQEDSAVYLCASSIGQGSNQPQHFGDGTRLSIL.

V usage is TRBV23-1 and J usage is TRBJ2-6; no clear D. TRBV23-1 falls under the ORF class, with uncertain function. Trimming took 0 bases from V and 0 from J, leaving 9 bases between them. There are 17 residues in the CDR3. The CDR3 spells CASSQSPYTSGANVLTF. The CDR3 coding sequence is TGCGCCAGCAGTCAATCACCATACACCTCTGGGGCCAACGTCCTGACTTTC.

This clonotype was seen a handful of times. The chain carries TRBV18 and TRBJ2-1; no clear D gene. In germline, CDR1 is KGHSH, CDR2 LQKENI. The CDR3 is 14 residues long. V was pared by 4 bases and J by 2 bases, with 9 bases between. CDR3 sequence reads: CASSRGEPYNEQFF. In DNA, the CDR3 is TGTGCCAGCTCACGTGGAGAACCCTACAATGAGCAGTTCTTC.

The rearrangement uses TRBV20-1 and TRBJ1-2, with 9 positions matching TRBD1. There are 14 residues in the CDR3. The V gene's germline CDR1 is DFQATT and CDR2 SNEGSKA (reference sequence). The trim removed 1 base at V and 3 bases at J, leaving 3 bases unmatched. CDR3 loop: CSARVRTGDYGYTF. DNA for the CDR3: TGCAGTGCTAGAGTCCGGACAGGGGACTATGGCTACACCTTC.

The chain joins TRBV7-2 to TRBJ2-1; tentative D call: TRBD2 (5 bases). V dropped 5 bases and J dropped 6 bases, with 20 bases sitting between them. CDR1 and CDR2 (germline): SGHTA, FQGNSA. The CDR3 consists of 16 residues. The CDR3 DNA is TGTGCCAGCAGCCCTACCGGACTTTTCGGATCCAATGAGCAGTTCTTC. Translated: CASSPTGLFGSNEQFF.

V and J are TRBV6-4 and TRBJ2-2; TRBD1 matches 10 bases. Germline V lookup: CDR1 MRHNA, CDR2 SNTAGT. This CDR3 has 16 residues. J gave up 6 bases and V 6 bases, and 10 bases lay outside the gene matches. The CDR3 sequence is CASRAGTGDSAGELFF. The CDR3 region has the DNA TGTGCCAGCAGAGCCGGGACAGGGGATTCTGCCGGGGAGCTGTTTTTT.

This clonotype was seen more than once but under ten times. This CDR3 reads CASSLDSTSGKTQYF. CDR3 bases: TGCGCCAGCAGCTTGGATTCTACCAGCGGGAAGACGCAGTATTTT. The rearrangement uses TRBV5-1 and TRBJ2-3; the match to TRBD2 covers 7 bases. In germline, CDR1 is SGHRS, CDR2 YFSETQ. CDR3 length equals 15 residues. The V gene end was trimmed by 0 bases and the J gene end by 9 bases; junction bases not matched to a gene: 10. The full variable domain, in which reference TRBV5-1 and TRBJ2-3 provide the parts outside the CDR3, is KAGVTQTPRYLIKTRGQQVTLSCSPISGHRSVSWYQQTPGQGLQFLFEYFSETQRNKGNFPGRFSGRQFSNSRSEMNVSTLELGDSALYLCASSLDSTSGKTQYFGPGTRLTVL.

The CDR3 protein is CASSQDPYREQLFF. In DNA, the CDR3 is TGTGCCAGCAGCCAAGATCCCTACAGGGAACAACTGTTTTTT. This chain links TRBV3-1 with TRBJ1-4; the D gene is possibly TRBD1 (6 bases). V was shortened by 0 bases and J by 12 bases, with 14 bases between the two germline ends. The CDR3 has 14 amino acids. CDR1 is LGHDT, CDR2 YNNKEL, per germline (reference sequence).

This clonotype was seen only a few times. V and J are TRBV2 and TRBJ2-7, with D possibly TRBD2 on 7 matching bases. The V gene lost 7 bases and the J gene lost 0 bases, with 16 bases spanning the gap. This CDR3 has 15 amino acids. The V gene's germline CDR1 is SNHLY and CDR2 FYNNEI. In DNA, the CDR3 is TGTGCCAGCACCTTGGGGGGGGCTCACTCCTACGAGCAGTACTTC. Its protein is CASTLGGAHSYEQYF.

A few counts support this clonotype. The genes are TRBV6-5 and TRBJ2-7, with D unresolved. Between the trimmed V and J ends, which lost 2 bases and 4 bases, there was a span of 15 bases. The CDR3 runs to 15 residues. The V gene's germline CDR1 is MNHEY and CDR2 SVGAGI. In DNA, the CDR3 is TGTGCCAGCAGTTACGAGTGGCAGGCTGGATACGAGCAGTACTTC. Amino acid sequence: CASSYEWQAGYEQYF.

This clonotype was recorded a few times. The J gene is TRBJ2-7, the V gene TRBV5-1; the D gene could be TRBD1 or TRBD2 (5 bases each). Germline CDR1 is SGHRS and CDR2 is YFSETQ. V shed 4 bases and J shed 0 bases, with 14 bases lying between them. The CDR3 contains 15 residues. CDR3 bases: TGCGCCAGCAGCCCCGAATCAGGGAGCTCCTACGAGCAGTACTTC. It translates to CASSPESGSSYEQYF.

CDR3 amino acids: CASSPGQGASIYGYTF. CDR3 nucleotide sequence: TGCGCCAGCAGCCCGGGACAGGGGGCTAGTATCTATGGCTACACCTTC. The chain combines TRBV5-1 with TRBJ1-2; 12 bases are shared with TRBD1. V gave up 4 bases and J gave up 4 bases; unmatched junction bases: 8. The germline CDR1 and CDR2 sequences are SGHRS and YFSETQ. The CDR3 loop spans 16 amino acids. The full variable domain, its missing parts supplied by reference TRBV5-1 and TRBJ1-2, is KAGVTQTPRYLIKTRGQQVTLSCSPISGHRSVSWYQQTPGQGLQFLFEYFSETQRNKGNFPGRFSGRQFSNSRSEMNVSTLELGDSALYLCASSPGQGASIYGYTFGSGTRLTVV.

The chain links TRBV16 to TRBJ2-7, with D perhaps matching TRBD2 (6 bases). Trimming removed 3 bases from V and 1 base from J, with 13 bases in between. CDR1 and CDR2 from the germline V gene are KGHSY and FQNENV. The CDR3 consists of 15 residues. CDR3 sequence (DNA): TGTGCCAGCAGCCAGGCCCAGGAGGGGTCCTACGAGCAGTACTTC. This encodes CASSQAQEGSYEQYF.

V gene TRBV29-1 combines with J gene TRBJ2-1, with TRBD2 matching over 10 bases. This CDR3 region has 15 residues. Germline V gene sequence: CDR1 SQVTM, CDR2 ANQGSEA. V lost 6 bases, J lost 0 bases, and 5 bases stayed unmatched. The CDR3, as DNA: TGCAGCGTATTTAGCGGGAGGAGCTCCTACAATGAGCAGTTCTTC. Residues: CSVFSGRSSYNEQFF.

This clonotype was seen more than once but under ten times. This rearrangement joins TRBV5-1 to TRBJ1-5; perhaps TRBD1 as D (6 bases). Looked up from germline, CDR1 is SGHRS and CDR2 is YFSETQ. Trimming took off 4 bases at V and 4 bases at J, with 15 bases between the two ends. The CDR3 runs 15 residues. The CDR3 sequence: CASSLGGGLNQPQHF. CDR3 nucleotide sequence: TGCGCCAGCAGCCTGGGAGGGGGGTTGAATCAGCCCCAGCATTTT.

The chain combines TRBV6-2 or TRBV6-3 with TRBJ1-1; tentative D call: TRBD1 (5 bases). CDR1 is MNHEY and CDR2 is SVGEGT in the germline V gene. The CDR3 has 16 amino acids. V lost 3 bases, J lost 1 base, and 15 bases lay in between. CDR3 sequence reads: CASSYVAGRGNTEAFF. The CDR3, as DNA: TGTGCCAGCAGTTATGTCGCAGGGAGGGGGAACACTGAAGCTTTCTTT.

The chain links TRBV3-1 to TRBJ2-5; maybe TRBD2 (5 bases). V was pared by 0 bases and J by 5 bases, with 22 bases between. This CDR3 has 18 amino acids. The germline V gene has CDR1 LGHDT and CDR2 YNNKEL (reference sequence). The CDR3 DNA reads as TGTGCCAGCAGCCAAGAAGATCCTTGGCGGGCCAAAATGGAGACCCAGTACTTC. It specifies CASSQEDPWRAKMETQYF.

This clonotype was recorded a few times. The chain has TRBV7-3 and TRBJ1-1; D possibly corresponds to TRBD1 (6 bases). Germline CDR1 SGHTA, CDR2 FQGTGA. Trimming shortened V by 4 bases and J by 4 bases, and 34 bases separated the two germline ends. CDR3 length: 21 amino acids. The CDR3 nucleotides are TGTGCCAGCAGCTCCCTCCCTAGTTCGGGCCCCCGACAGGCGGGTCGCACTGAAGCTTTCTTT. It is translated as CASSSLPSSGPRQAGRTEAFF.

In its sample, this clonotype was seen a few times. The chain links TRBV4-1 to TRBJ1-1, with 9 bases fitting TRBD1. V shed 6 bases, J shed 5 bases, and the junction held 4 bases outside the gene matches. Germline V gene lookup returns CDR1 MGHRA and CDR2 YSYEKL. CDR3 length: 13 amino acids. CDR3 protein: CASSRTGVTEAFF. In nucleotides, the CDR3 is TGCGCCAGCAGTCGGACAGGGGTGACTGAAGCTTTCTTT.

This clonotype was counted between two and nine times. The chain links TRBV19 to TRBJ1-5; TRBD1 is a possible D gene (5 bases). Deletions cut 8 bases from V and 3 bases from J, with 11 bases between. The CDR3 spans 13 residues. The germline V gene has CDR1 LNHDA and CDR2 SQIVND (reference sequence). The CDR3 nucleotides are TGTGCCAGTTCGGACACTTACAATCAGCCCCAGCATTTT. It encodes CASSDTYNQPQHF.

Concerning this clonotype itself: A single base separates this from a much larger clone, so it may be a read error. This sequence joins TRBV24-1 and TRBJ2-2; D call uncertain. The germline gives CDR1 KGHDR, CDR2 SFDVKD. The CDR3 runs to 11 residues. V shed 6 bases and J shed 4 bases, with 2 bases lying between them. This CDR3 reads CATSSTGELFF. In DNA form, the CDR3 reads TGTGCCACCAGTTCCACCGGGGAGCTGTTTTTT.

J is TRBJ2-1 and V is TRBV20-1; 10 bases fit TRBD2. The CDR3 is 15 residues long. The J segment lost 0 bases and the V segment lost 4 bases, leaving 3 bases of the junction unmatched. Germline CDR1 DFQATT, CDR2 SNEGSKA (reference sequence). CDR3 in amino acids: CSANERGGSYNEQFF. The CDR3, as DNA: TGCAGTGCTAACGAGCGGGGGGGCTCCTACAATGAGCAGTTCTTC.

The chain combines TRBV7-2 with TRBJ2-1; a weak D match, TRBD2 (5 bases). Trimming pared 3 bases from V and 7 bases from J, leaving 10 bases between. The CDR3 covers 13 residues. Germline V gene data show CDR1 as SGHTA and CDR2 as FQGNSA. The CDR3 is CASSLRDGNEQFF. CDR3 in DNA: TGTGCCAGCAGCTTGAGGGATGGGAATGAGCAGTTCTTC.